This TCR beta chain is drawn from a study of T-cell memory formation after mild COVID-19. TCRdb re-analysed the 5' RACE reads in MiXCR, keeping a single row per CDR3 protein. Of around 300,000 distinct CDR3 sequences detected, roughly an eighth appear once; the ten largest clones hold roughly a fifth. The CDR3 extends over 11 amino acids. Germline V lookup: CDR1 SNHLY, CDR2 FYNNEI. V lost 10 bases and J lost 3, with 8 bases in between. The chain recombines TRBV2 with TRBJ2-3, with unresolved D. What was sequenced was PBMCs or a T cell subset sorted from them (not recorded which). This TCR was recovered from a man aged 18 to 30 who had mild COVID-19 (a few samples of this study predate the infection). Cell type and time point are not known. CDR3 in DNA: TGTGCCACCCGGATAACAGATACGCAGTATTTT. Translated: CATRITDTQYF.